The 21 T cell receptor beta chains below all came from one sample that was sequenced in a study of technical replicates of blood from several donors. TCRdb's copy holds only in-frame clones and misses some; the assay was immunoSEQ multiplex PCR. The data contain about 81,000 clones, approximately 94% of them singletons. Sequenced material: T cells isolated from PBMCs. These receptors came from a human donor in good health.

The CDR3: CASSLDRETQYF. The CDR3 nucleotides are TGTGCCAGCAGCTTAGACAGGGAGACCCAGTACTTC. The J gene is TRBJ2-5, the V gene TRBV5-4; tentatively, D is TRBD1 (6 bases). This CDR3 is built from 12 residues. CDR1 is SGHNT and CDR2 is YYREEE in the germline V gene (reference sequence). The V end lost 2 bases, the J end lost 5 bases, and 7 bases lay between the germline ends. Full variable domain (outside the CDR3, taken from reference TRBV5-4 and TRBJ2-5): ETGVTQSPTHLIKTRGQQVTLRCSSQSGHNTVSWYQQALGQGPQFIFQYYREEENGRGNFPPRFSGLQFPNYSSELNVNALELDDSALYLCASSLDRETQYFGPGTRLLVL.

This chain links TRBV7-2 with TRBJ2-4; TRBD1 is a possible D gene (6 bases). The V end was cut by 5 bases, the J end by 8 bases, with 10 bases between. The CDR3 is made up of 12 amino acids. In germline, CDR1 is SGHTA, CDR2 FQGNSA. CDR3 bases: TGTGCCAGCAGCCCACAGGGAGACATTCAGTACTTC. It is translated as CASSPQGDIQYF.

The CDR3 coding sequence is TGTGCCAGTCGCCGGGACAGGGGTTTGAACACTGAAGCTTTCTTT. Its translation: CASRRDRGLNTEAFF. V is TRBV19 and J is TRBJ1-1; 10 bases are shared with TRBD1. V shed 8 bases and J 0 bases; nucleotides not matched to a gene: 6. This CDR3 contains 15 residues. CDR1 LNHDA and CDR2 SQIVND come from the germline V gene (reference sequence).

The rearrangement joins TRBV9 to TRBJ1-3; weak D call: TRBD1 (6 bases). Germline assignment: CDR1 SGDLS and CDR2 YYNGEE. The CDR3 covers 16 residues. Trimming stripped 4 bases from V and 0 bases from J, with 14 bases between. The CDR3 reads CASSPSGQTSGNTIYF. The DNA for the CDR3 is TGTGCCAGCAGCCCAAGCGGACAGACCTCTGGAAACACCATATATTTT. The variable domain in full, with the rest retrieved from reference TRBV9 and TRBJ1-3, is DSGVTQTPKHLITATGQRVTLRCSPRSGDLSVYWYQQSLDQGLQFLIQYYNGEERAKGNILERFSAQQFPDLHSELNLSSLELGDSALYFCASSPSGQTSGNTIYFGEGSWLTVV.

The rearrangement uses TRBV7-9 and TRBJ2-7; 7 positions agree with TRBD1. The trim removed 5 bases at V and 6 bases at J, leaving 4 bases unmatched. There are 12 residues in the CDR3. Germline CDR1 and CDR2: SEHNR and FQNEAQ (reference sequence). The CDR3 here is CASSDRVGEQYF. In DNA, the CDR3 is TGTGCCAGCAGCGACAGGGTCGGCGAGCAGTACTTC.

This chain links TRBV2 with TRBJ1-5; possibly TRBD1 for D (5 bases). The CDR3 spans 14 residues. Germline loops: CDR1 SNHLY, CDR2 FYNNEI. V dropped 8 bases and J dropped 2 bases, with 13 bases sitting between them. Written as DNA, the CDR3 is TGTGCCAGCGTGGTAGGCAGGGGCAATCAGCCCCAGCATTTT. Translating it yields CASVVGRGNQPQHF.

The chain carries TRBV2 and TRBJ2-6; a possible D gene is TRBD1 (6 bases). V shed 7 bases and J shed 2 bases, with 12 bases lying between them. Germline lookup yields CDR1 SNHLY and CDR2 FYNNEI. This CDR3 has 15 amino acids. CDR3 coding DNA: TGTGCCAGCATCAATACAGGGACTGGGGCCAACGTCCTGACTTTC. Residues: CASINTGTGANVLTF.

The chain is built from TRBV11-3 and TRBJ2-1; TRBD2 might be the D (5 bases). This CDR3 is built from 12 residues. The ends were cut back, 4 bases at V and 12 bases at J, with 13 bases in the middle. Germline V gene data show CDR1 as SGHNT and CDR2 as YENEEA. This CDR3 reads CASSSVRGMQFF. The CDR3 DNA is TGTGCCAGCAGCTCAGTACGGGGAATGCAGTTCTTC.

The chain recombines TRBV7-3 with TRBJ2-6; tentative D call: TRBD2 (6 bases). Germline CDR1 reads SGHTA; CDR2 reads FQGTGA. The germline V and J ends were trimmed by 3 bases and 2 bases, with 11 bases remaining between them. CDR3 length equals 16 residues. The CDR3 sequence: CASSFGTSPGANVLTF. The CDR3 coding sequence is TGTGCCAGCAGCTTCGGGACTTCTCCTGGGGCCAACGTCCTGACTTTC.

The CDR3 DNA reads as TGTGCCAGCAGCGTTAGCGGGGACAGCAATCAGCCCCAGCATTTT. Protein product: CASSVSGDSNQPQHF. The chain links TRBV9 to TRBJ1-5, with a possible D match to TRBD1 (5 bases). From germline, CDR1 is SGDLS and CDR2 YYNGEE. V dropped 2 bases and J dropped 1 base, with 10 bases sitting between them. This CDR3 is built from 15 residues.

CDR3 DNA sequence: TGTGCCAGTAGTCTTCGTTTGGACAGAAGAATAGACAATGAGCAGTTCTTC. Translating gives CASSLRLDRRIDNEQFF. The J gene is TRBJ2-1, the V gene TRBV19, with a tentative D call TRBD1 (6 bases). Germline values: CDR1 LNHDA, CDR2 SQIVND (reference sequence). V was trimmed by 5 bases and J by 5 bases, leaving 22 bases between them. The CDR3 totals 17 residues.

The chain employs TRBV6-1 and TRBJ2-4; 10 bases map to TRBD1. Trimming removed 3 bases from V and 2 bases from J; junction bases left unmatched: 4. The germline gives CDR1 MNHNS, CDR2 SASEGT. CDR3 size: 16 residues. CDR3 DNA: TGTGCCAGCAGTGACCGGGACAGGGGATCCAAAAACATTCAGTACTTC. This codes for CASSDRDRGSKNIQYF.

The table lists this clone with a few counts. This rearrangement joins TRBV2 to TRBJ2-2; D ambiguous. Trimming shortened V by 3 bases and J by 5 bases, and 10 bases separated the two germline ends. Germline V lookup: CDR1 SNHLY, CDR2 FYNNEI. The CDR3 has 14 amino acids. CDR3 DNA: TGTGCCAGCAGTGATTTACCGAGAACCGGGGAGCTGTTTTTT. Protein: CASSDLPRTGELFF.

The rearrangement links TRBV7-9 to TRBJ1-2, with TRBD1 as a possible D gene (5 bases). Germline lookup yields CDR1 SEHNR and CDR2 FQNEAQ (reference sequence). The CDR3 consists of 14 residues. V was clipped by 4 bases and J by 4 bases, with 13 bases between them. Here the CDR3 reads CASSSGLEGYGYTF. The CDR3 coding sequence is TGTGCCAGCAGCTCGGGACTAGAGGGCTATGGCTACACCTTC.

In the case of this clone: The same CDR3 is also encoded by other DNA sequences in this sample. The J gene is TRBJ1-5, the V gene TRBV6-1, with D possibly TRBD1 on 5 matching bases. Per the germline V gene, CDR1 is MNHNS and CDR2 is SASEGT. Trimming stripped 6 bases from V and 4 bases from J, with 7 bases between. CDR3 length: 12 amino acids. Here the CDR3 DNA reads TGTGCCAGCAGGGAGGGGAATCAGCCCCAGCATTTT. Translation: CASREGNQPQHF.

This chain links TRBV9 with TRBJ2-5, with a possible D match to TRBD2 (6 bases). CDR3 length: 15 residues. Trimming took 0 bases from V and 5 from J, leaving 14 bases between them. The V gene's germline CDR1 is SGDLS and CDR2 YYNGEE. CDR3 region: CASSVGGVDRETQYF. The DNA for the CDR3 is TGTGCCAGCAGCGTAGGGGGGGTGGACCGGGAGACCCAGTACTTC.

J is TRBJ1-2 and V is TRBV5-8, with 9 bases aligning to TRBD1. The CDR3 runs to 14 residues. The germline CDR1 and CDR2 sequences are SGHTS and YDEGEE. Trimming took 4 bases from V and 0 from J; bases not matched to a gene: 1. CDR3 in amino acids: CASSRDRANYGYTF. CDR3 coding DNA: TGTGCCAGCAGCCGGGACAGGGCTAACTATGGCTACACCTTC.

The rearrangement uses TRBV2 and TRBJ1-2; no definite D call. This CDR3 is 12 amino acids long. Germline loops: CDR1 SNHLY, CDR2 FYNNEI. The V gene lost 7 bases and the J gene lost 4 bases, with 10 bases spanning the gap. As DNA, the CDR3 is TGTGCCAGCATCACAGAGAGCTATGGCTACACCTTC. Protein: CASITESYGYTF.

The rearrangement joins TRBV18 to TRBJ2-1, with D tentatively TRBD2 (6 bases). The CDR3 is 17 residues long. Trimming shortened V by 8 bases and J by 6 bases, and 26 bases separated the two germline ends. Germline-derived CDR1 and CDR2 are KGHSH and LQKENI. The CDR3 bases are TGTGCCAGCACCCAAACATACCGGGACTTCTCTGGCAATGAGCAGTTCTTC. Its translation is CASTQTYRDFSGNEQFF.

This chain uses TRBV13 with TRBJ2-5; D call uncertain. CDR3 length: 15 amino acids. Germline V gene data show CDR1 as PRHDT and CDR2 as FYEKMQ (reference sequence). The V end was cut by 2 bases, the J end by 7 bases, with 17 bases between. CDR3 sequence: CASSLLSERPGTQYF. The CDR3 nucleotides are TGTGCCAGCAGCTTATTGTCAGAGCGCCCCGGGACCCAGTACTTC.

The chain carries TRBV9 and TRBJ2-7; D is perhaps TRBD2 (6 bases). CDR1 is SGDLS and CDR2 is YYNGEE in the germline V gene. This CDR3 is built from 14 residues. Trimming took off 0 bases at V and 3 bases at J, with 10 bases between the two ends. The CDR3 region has the DNA TGTGCCAGCAGCGTAGCGGGTAGCGGCTACGAGCAGTACTTC. Translation: CASSVAGSGYEQYF.